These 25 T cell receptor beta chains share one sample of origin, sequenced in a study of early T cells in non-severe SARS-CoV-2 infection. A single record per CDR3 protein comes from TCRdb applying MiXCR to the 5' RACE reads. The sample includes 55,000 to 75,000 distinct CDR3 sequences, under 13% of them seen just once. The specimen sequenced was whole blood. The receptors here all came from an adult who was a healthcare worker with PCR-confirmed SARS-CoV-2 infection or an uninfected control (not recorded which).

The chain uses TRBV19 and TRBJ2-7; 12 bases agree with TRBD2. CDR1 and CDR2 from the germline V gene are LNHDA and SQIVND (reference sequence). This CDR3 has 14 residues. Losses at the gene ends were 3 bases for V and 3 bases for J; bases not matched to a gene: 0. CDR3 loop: CASSMTSGSYEQYF. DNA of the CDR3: TGTGCCAGTAGTATGACTAGCGGGAGCTACGAGCAGTACTTC.

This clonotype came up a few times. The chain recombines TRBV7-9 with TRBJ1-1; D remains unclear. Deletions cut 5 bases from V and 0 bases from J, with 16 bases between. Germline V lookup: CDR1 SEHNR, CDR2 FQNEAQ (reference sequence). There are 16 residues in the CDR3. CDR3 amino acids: CASSPDKTTMNTEAFF. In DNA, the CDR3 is TGTGCCAGCAGCCCCGACAAGACGACGATGAACACTGAAGCTTTCTTT. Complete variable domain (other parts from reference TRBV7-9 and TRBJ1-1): DTGVSQNPRHKITKRGQNVTFRCDPISEHNRLYWYRQTLGQGPEFLTYFQNEAQLEKSRLLSDRFSAERPKGSFSTLEIQRTEQGDSAMYLCASSPDKTTMNTEAFFGQGTRLTVV.

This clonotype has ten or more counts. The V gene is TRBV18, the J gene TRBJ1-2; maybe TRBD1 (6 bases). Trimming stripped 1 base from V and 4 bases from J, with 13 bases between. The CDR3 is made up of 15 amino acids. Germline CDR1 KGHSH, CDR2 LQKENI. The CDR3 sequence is CASSPRGARSYGYTF. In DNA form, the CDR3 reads TGTGCCAGCTCACCACGGGGGGCTCGGAGCTATGGCTACACCTTC.

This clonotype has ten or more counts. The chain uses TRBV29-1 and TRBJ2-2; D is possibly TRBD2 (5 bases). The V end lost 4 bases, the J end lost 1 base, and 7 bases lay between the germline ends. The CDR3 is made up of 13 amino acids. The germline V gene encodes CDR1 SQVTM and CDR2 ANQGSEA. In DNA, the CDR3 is TGCAGCGTTGGGACTTTGAACACCGGGGAGCTGTTTTTT. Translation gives CSVGTLNTGELFF.

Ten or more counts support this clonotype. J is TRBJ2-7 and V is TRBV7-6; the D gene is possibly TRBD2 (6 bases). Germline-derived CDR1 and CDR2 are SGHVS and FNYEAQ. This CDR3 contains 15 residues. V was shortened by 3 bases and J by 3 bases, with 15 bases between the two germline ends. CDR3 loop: CASSLLASEYYEQYF. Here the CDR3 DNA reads TGTGCCAGCAGCTTGTTGGCTAGCGAGTACTACGAGCAGTACTTC.

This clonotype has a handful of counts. In DNA, the CDR3 is TGTGCCAGCAGCCGTGACAGGGGGGGGCTAAGCTCCTACGAGCAGTACTTC. It translates to CASSRDRGGLSSYEQYF. The chain is built from TRBV13 and TRBJ2-7, with 9 bases aligning to TRBD1. Germline CDR1 reads PRHDT; CDR2 reads FYEKMQ (reference sequence). V dropped 5 bases and J dropped 0; count of bases not matched to a gene: 11. The CDR3 is 17 residues long.

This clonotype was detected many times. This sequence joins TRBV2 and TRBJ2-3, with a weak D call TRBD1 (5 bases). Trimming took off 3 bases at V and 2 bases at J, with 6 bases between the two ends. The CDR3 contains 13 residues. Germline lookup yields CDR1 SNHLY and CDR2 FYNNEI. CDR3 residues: CASSDRDTDTQYF. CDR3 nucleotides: TGTGCCAGCAGTGACAGGGACACAGATACGCAGTATTTT.

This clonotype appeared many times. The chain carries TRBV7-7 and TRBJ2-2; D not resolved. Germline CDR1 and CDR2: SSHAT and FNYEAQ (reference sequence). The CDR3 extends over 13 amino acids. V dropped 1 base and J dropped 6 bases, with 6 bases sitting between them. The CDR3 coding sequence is TGTGCCAGCAGCTTAGTGGTAGCCGGGGAGCTGTTTTTT. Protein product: CASSLVVAGELFF.

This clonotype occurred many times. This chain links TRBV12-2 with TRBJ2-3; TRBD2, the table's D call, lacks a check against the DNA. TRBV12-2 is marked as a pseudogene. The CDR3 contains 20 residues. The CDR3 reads CASRPFAGGLSHQTSDTQYF. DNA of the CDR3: TGTGCAAGTCGCCCTTTTGCGGGAGGGCTCTCACATCAAACCTCGGATACGCAGTATTTT.

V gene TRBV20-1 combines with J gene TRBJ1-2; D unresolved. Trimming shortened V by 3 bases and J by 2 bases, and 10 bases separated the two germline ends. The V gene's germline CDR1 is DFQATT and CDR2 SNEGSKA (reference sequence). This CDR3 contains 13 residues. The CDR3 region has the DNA TGCAGTGCTAGGGAGGACCGAAACTATGGCTACACCTTC. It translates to CSAREDRNYGYTF.

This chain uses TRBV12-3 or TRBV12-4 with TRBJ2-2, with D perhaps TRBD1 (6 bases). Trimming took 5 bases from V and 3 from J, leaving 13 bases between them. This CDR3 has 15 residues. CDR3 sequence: CASSTDSFYTGELFF. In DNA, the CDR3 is TGTGCCAGCAGTACGGACAGCTTTTACACCGGGGAGCTGTTTTTT.

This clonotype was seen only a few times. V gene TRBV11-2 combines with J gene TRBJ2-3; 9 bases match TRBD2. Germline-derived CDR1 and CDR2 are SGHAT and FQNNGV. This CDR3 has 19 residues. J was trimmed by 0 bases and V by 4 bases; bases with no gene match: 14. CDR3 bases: TGTGCCAGCAGCTCTCCGGGACTAGCTTTAAGGACTAGCACAGATACGCAGTATTTT. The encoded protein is CASSSPGLALRTSTDTQYF.

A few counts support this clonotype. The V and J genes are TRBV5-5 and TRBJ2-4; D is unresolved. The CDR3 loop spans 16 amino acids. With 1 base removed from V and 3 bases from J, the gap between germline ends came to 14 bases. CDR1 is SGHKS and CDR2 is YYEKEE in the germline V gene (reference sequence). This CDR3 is CASSLTPNGVKNIQYF. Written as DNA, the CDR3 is TGTGCCAGCAGCTTGACTCCTAATGGAGTCAAAAACATTCAGTACTTC. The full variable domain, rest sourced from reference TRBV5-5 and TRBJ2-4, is DAGVTQSPTHLIKTRGQQVTLRCSPISGHKSVSWYQQVLGQGPQFIFQYYEKEERGRGNFPDRFSARQFPNYSSELNVNALLLGDSALYLCASSLTPNGVKNIQYFGAGTRLSVL.

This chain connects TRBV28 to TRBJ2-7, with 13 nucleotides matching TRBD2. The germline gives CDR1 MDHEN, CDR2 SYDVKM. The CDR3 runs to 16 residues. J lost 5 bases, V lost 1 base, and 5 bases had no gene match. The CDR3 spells CASSLSTSGRVDEQYF. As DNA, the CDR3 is TGTGCCAGCAGTTTATCAACTAGCGGGAGGGTCGACGAGCAGTACTTC.

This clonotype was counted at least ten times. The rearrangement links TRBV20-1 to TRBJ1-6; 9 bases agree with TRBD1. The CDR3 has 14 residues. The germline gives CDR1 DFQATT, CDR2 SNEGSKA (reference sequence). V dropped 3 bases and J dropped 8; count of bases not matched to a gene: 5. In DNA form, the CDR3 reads TGCAGTGCTAGCCGGGACAGGGAGTATTCACCCCTCCACTTT. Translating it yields CSASRDREYSPLHF.

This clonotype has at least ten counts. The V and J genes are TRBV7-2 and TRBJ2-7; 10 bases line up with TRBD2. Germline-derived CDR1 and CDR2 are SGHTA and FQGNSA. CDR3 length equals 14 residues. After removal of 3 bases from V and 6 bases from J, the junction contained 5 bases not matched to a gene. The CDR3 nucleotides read TGTGCCAGCAGCTTGGAGCGGGAGGGTAGCGAGCAGTACTTC. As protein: CASSLEREGSEQYF.

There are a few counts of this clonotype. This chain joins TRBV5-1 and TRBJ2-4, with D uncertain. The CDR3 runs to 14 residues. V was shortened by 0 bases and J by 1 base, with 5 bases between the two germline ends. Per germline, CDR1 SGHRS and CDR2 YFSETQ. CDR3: CASSLEEAKNIQYF. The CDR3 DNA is TGCGCCAGCAGCTTGGAGGAGGCCAAAAACATTCAGTACTTC. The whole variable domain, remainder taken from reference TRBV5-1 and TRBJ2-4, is KAGVTQTPRYLIKTRGQQVTLSCSPISGHRSVSWYQQTPGQGLQFLFEYFSETQRNKGNFPGRFSGRQFSNSRSEMNVSTLELGDSALYLCASSLEEAKNIQYFGAGTRLSVL.

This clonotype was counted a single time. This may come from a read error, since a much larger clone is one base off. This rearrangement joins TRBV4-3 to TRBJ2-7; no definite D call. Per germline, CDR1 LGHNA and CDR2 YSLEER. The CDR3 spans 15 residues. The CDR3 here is CANSQEYGPRAEQYF. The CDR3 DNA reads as TGCGCCAACAGCCAAGAATATGGCCCTCGTGCCGAGCAGTACTTC.

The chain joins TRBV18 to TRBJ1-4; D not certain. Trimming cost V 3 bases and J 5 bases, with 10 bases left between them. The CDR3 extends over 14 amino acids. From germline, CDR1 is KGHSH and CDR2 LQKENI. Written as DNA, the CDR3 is TGTGCCAGCTCACCCGGGAGACGAAATGAAAAACTGTTTTTT. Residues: CASSPGRRNEKLFF.

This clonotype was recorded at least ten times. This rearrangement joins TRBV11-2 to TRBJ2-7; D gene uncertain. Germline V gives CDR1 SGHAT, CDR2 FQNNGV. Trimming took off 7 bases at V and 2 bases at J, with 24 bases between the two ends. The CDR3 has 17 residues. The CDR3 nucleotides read TGTGCCAGCAACACTCCCACCGGGCCACCCTTTGCCTACGAGCAGTACTTC. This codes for CASNTPTGPPFAYEQYF.

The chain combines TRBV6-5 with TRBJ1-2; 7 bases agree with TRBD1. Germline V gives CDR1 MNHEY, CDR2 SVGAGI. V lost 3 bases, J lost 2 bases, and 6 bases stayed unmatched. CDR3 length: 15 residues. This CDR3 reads CASSYSGRGNYGYTF. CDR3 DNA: TGTGCCAGCAGTTATTCCGGCAGGGGGAACTATGGCTACACCTTC.

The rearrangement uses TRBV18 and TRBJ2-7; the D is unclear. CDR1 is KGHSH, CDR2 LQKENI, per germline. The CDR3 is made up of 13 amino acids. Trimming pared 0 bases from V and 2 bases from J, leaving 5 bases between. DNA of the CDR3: TGTGCCAGCTCACCACCGATCGCCTACGAGCAGTACTTC. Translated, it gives CASSPPIAYEQYF.

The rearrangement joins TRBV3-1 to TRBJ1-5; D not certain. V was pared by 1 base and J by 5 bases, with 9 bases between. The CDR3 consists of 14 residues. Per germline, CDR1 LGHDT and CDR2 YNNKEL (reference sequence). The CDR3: CASSQGWEDQPQHF. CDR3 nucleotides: TGTGCCAGCAGCCAAGGATGGGAGGATCAGCCCCAGCATTTT. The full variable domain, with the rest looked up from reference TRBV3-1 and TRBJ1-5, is DTAVSQTPKYLVTQMGNDKSIKCEQNLGHDTMYWYKQDSKKFLKIMFSYNNKELIINETVPNRFSPKSPDKAHLNLHINSLELGDSAVYFCASSQGWEDQPQHFGDGTRLSIL.

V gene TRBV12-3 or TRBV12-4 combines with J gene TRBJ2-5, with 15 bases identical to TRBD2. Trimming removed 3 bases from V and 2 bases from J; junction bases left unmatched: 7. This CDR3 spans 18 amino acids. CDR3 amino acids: CASSFPGTSGRRQETQYF. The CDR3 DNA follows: TGTGCCAGCAGTTTCCCCGGGACTAGCGGGAGGAGGCAAGAGACCCAGTACTTC.

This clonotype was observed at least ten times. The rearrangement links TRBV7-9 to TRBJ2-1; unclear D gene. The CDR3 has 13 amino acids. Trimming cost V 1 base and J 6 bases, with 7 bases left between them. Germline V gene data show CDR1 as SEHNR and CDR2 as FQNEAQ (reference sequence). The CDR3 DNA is TGTGCCAGCAGCTTAGGGCTGGGCAATGAGCAGTTCTTC. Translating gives CASSLGLGNEQFF. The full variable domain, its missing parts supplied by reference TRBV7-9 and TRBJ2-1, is DTGVSQNPRHKITKRGQNVTFRCDPISEHNRLYWYRQTLGQGPEFLTYFQNEAQLEKSRLLSDRFSAERPKGSFSTLEIQRTEQGDSAMYLCASSLGLGNEQFFGPGTRLTVL.